These 2 T cell receptor beta chains originate from one sample sequenced in a study of blood T cell repertoires in COVID-19. Libraries were prepared by immunoSEQ multiplex PCR; TCRdb keeps only in-frame clonotypes and omits some of them. The sample holds more than 200,000 clones, around 82% seen once. The sample comprised peripheral blood. The receptor source for this set is a woman older than 75 with active or convalescent COVID-19.

A single count supports this clone. CDR3 sequence reads: CAISETDIYNEQFF. CDR3 DNA: TGTGCCATCAGTGAGACAGACATTTACAATGAGCAGTTCTTC. This sequence joins TRBV10-3 and TRBJ2-1; D gene ambiguous. Germline V gene lookup returns CDR1 ENHRY and CDR2 SYGVKD. The CDR3 spans 14 residues. V dropped 2 bases and J dropped 4 bases, with 9 bases sitting between them.

The rearrangement links TRBV10-1 to TRBJ2-1; D gene unclear. CDR1 is WNHNN, CDR2 SYGVQD, per germline (reference sequence). The ends were cut back, 1 base at V and 4 bases at J, with 17 bases in the middle. This CDR3 is built from 17 residues. The CDR3 DNA reads TGCGCCAGCAGTGAGTTAAACCAGGTCGGCAGTTACAATGAGCAGTTCTTC. It encodes CASSELNQVGSYNEQFF.